These 8 T cell receptor beta chains were all obtained from the same sample, sequenced in a study of cytomegalovirus exposure and HLA in healthy donors. This table comes from immunoSEQ multiplex PCR, and its TCRdb copy is limited to in-frame clones, with some not included. The sample gives hundreds of thousands of clones, 75% to 90% of which show up once; around 0.8% is in the top ten. Material: PBMCs. These receptors originate from a woman between 18 and 29 years old in good health and CMV-seronegative.

V gene TRBV28 combines with J gene TRBJ2-7; D is unresolved. Looked up from germline, CDR1 is MDHEN and CDR2 is SYDVKM. This CDR3 spans 15 amino acids. Deletions cut 6 bases from V and 3 bases from J, with 18 bases between. The CDR3 here is CASSQVIELIYEQYF. The CDR3 DNA sequence: TGTGCCAGCAGCCAGGTAATCGAGCTGATCTACGAGCAGTACTTC.

This clone appeared a few times. V and J are TRBV29-1 and TRBJ2-3, with TRBD2 identical over 15 bases. CDR1 and CDR2 from the germline V gene are SQVTM and ANQGSEA. The CDR3 extends over 17 amino acids. Trimming removed 0 bases from V and 4 bases from J; junction bases left unmatched: 5. CDR3 sequence: CSVEEWTSGGASDTQYF. The CDR3 DNA reads TGCAGCGTTGAAGAATGGACTAGCGGGGGGGCCTCAGATACGCAGTATTTT.

The V and J genes are TRBV6-1 and TRBJ2-7, with D possibly being TRBD1 (6 bases). CDR1 MNHNS and CDR2 SASEGT come from the germline V gene. The V end lost 1 base, the J end lost 3 bases, and 13 bases lay between the germline ends. The CDR3 is 15 residues long. This CDR3 reads CASSEGTAIGYEQYF. The CDR3 DNA sequence: TGTGCCAGCAGTGAAGGGACAGCAATAGGCTACGAGCAGTACTTC.

J is TRBJ1-4 and V is TRBV6-1; TRBD1 matches at 8 bases. The CDR3 has 15 residues. Germline V lookup: CDR1 MNHNS, CDR2 SASEGT. The V segment lost 7 bases and the J segment 3 bases; nucleotides outside the gene matches: 7. CDR3 protein: CASTLVDRANEKLFF. CDR3 DNA: TGTGCCAGCACTTTGGTGGACAGGGCTAATGAAAAACTGTTTTTT.

This clone was seen just once. The chain is built from TRBV30 and TRBJ2-3; TRBD2 agrees at 9 bases. The germline V gene has CDR1 GTSNPN and CDR2 SVGIG (reference sequence). Trimming took 0 bases from V and 3 from J; bases not matched to a gene: 4. The CDR3 sequence is 15 residues long. The CDR3 sequence is CAWSVRTSGTDTQYF. The CDR3 DNA reads TGTGCCTGGAGTGTACGTACTAGCGGGACAGATACGCAGTATTTT.

This rearrangement joins TRBV27 to TRBJ2-7, with D possibly being TRBD2 (6 bases). The CDR3 runs to 14 residues. V lost 7 bases, J lost 6 bases, and 19 bases lay in between. Germline assignment: CDR1 MNHEY and CDR2 SMNVEV (reference sequence). For the CDR3, the DNA is TGTGCCAGCATGGTCCTGGGCGGGACCGGCGAGCAGTACTTC. Its translation is CASMVLGGTGEQYF.

This clone was found a few times. V is TRBV30 and J is TRBJ1-2, with D hard to call. The germline gives CDR1 GTSNPN, CDR2 SVGIG (reference sequence). This CDR3 contains 16 residues. V lost 0 bases and J lost 3, with 17 bases in between. The CDR3 region is CAWSVRLVSQYYGYTF. The DNA of the CDR3 is TGTGCCTGGAGTGTACGACTGGTCAGCCAGTACTATGGCTACACCTTC.

The chain joins TRBV27 to TRBJ2-3; 10 positions match TRBD2. CDR1 and CDR2 from the germline V gene are MNHEY and SMNVEV (reference sequence). Germline trimming cut 2 bases from V and 5 bases from J; bases unmatched to any gene: 7. The CDR3 has 16 residues. The CDR3 loop reads CASSLLSGGALDTQYF. The DNA for the CDR3 is TGTGCCAGCAGTTTACTCAGCGGGGGGGCCCTAGATACGCAGTATTTT.